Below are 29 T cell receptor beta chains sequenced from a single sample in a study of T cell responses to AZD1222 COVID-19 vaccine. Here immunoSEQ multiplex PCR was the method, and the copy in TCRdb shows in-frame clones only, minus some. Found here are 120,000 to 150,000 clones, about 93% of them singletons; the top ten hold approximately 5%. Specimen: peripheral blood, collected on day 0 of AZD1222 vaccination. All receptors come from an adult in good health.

The CDR3 DNA sequence: TGTGCCAGCAGCCCCGCTGGGGGGCGCTGGGAGACCCAGTACTTC. Translating gives CASSPAGGRWETQYF. V gene TRBV7-2 combines with J gene TRBJ2-5, with D possibly being TRBD1 or TRBD2 (6 bases each). Trimming cost V 5 bases and J 5 bases, with 18 bases left between them. CDR3 length: 15 amino acids. From germline, CDR1 is SGHTA and CDR2 FQGNSA.

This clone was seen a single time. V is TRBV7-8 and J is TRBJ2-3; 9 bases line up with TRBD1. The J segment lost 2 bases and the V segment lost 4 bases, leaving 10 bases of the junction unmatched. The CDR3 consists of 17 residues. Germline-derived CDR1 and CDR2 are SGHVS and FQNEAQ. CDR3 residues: CASSSELGTGLTDTQYF. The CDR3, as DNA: TGTGCCAGCAGCTCCGAGCTCGGGACAGGGCTCACAGATACGCAGTATTTT.

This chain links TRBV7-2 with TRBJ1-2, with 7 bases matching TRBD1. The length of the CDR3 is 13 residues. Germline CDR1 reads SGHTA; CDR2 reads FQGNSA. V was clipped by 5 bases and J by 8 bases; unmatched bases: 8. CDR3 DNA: TGTGCCAGCAGCCCCGGGGACAGTTGGGGCTACACCTTC. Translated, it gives CASSPGDSWGYTF.

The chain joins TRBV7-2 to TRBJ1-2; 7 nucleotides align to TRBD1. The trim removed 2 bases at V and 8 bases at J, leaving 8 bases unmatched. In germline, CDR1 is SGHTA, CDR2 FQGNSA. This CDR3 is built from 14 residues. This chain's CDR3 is CASSLMGDSTGYTF. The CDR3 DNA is TGTGCCAGCAGCTTAATGGGGGACAGTACAGGCTACACCTTC.

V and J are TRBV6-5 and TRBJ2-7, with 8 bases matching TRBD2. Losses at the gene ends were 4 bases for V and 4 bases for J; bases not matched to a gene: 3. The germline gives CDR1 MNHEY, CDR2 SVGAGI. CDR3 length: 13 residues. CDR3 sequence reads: CASSFGGAYEQYF. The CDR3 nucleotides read TGTGCCAGCAGTTTCGGGGGGGCATACGAGCAGTACTTC.

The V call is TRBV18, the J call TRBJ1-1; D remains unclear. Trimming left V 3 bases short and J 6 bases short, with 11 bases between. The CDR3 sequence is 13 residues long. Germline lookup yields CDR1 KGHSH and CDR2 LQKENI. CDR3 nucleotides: TGTGCCAGCTCACCCTTTTCTCTTTCTGAAGCTTTCTTT. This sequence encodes CASSPFSLSEAFF.

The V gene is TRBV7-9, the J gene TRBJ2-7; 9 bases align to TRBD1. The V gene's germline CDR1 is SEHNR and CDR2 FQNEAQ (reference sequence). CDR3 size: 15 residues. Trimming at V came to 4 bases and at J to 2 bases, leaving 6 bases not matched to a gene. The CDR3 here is CASSSFGTGTYEQYF. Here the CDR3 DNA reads TGTGCCAGCAGCTCTTTTGGGACAGGGACCTACGAGCAGTACTTC. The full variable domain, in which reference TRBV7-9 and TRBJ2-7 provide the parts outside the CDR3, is DTGVSQNPRHKITKRGQNVTFRCDPISEHNRLYWYRQTLGQGPEFLTYFQNEAQLEKSRLLSDRFSAERPKGSFSTLEIQRTEQGDSAMYLCASSSFGTGTYEQYFGPGTRLTVT.

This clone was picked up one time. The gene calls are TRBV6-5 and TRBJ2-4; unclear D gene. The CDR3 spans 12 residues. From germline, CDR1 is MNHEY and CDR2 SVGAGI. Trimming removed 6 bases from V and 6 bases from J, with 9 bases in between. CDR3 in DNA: TGTGCCAGCAGGGACGGAAGAAACATTCAGTACTTC. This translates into CASRDGRNIQYF.

CDR3 nucleotide sequence: TGTGCCAGCAGGGGACAGGACTTTAATACGCAGTATTTT. It encodes CASRGQDFNTQYF. The chain recombines TRBV12-3 or TRBV12-4 with TRBJ2-3, with 8 bases that match TRBD1. V shed 6 bases and J 7 bases; nucleotides not matched to a gene: 6. The CDR3 is made up of 13 amino acids.

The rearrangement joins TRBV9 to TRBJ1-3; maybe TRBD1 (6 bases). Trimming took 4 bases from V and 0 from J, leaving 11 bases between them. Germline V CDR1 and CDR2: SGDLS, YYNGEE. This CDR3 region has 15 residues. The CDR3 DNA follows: TGTGCCAGCAGCAAACAGGGTGACTCTGGAAACACCATATATTTT. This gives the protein CASSKQGDSGNTIYF.

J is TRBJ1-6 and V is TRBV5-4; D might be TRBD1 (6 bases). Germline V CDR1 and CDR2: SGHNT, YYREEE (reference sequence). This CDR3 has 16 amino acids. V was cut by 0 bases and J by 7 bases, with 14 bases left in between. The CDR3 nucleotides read TGTGCCAGCAGCTTGGCCTCGGGCAGGGGAAATTCACCCCTCCACTTT. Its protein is CASSLASGRGNSPLHF.

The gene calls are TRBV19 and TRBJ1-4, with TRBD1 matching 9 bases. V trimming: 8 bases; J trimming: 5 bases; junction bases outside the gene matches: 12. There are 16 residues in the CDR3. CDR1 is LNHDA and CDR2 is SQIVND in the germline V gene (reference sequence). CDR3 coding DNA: TGTGCCAGTCAACTTTCTTCGGGACAGGGAAATGAAAAACTGTTTTTT. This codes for CASQLSSGQGNEKLFF.

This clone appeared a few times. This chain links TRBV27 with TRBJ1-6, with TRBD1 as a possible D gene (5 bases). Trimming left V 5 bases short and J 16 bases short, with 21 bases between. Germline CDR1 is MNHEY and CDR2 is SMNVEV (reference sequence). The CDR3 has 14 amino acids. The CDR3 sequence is CASSTIWGGALLHF. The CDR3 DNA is TGTGCCAGCAGTACCATCTGGGGGGGAGCGCTTCTCCACTTT.

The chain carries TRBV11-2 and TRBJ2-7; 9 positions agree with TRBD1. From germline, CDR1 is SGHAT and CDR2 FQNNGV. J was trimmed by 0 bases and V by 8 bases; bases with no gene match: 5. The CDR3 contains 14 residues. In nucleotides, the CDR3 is TGTGCCAGCGGTTTGACAGGGGGCTCCTACGAGCAGTACTTC. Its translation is CASGLTGGSYEQYF.

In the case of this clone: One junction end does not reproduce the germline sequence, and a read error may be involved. This chain's CDR3 is CASSPDRGTYNEQFF. The CDR3, as DNA: TGTGCTAGCAGCCCCGACAGGGGGACCTACAATGAGCAGTTCTTC. J is TRBJ2-1 and V is TRBV7-7, with 9 bases matching TRBD1. The CDR3 runs to 15 residues. Germline V gene lookup returns CDR1 SSHAT and CDR2 FNYEAQ (reference sequence).

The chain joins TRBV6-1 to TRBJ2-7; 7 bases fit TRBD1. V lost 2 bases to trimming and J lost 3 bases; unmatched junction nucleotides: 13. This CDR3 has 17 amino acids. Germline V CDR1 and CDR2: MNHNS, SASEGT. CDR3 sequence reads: CASSELGSRTGGYEQYF. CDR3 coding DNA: TGTGCCAGCAGTGAATTGGGTTCGAGGACAGGAGGCTACGAGCAGTACTTC.

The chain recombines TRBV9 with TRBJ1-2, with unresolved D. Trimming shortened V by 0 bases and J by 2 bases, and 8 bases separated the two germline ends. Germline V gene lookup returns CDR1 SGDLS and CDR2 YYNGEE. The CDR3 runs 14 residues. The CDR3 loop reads CASSVDPTNYGYTF. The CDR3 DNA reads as TGTGCCAGCAGCGTAGATCCCACAAACTATGGCTACACCTTC.

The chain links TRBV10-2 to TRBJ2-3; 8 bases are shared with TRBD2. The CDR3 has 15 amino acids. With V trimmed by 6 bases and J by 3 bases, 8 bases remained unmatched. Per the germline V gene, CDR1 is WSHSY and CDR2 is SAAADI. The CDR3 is CASSSGTRGTDTQYF. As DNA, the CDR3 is TGCGCCAGCAGCTCCGGGACTAGAGGTACAGATACGCAGTATTTT.

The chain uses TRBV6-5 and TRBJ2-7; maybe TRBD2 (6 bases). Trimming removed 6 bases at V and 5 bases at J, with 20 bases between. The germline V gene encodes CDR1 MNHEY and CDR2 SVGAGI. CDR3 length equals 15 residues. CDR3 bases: TGTGCCAGCAGGGCCGGGAGCGACACCTACAACGAGCAGTACTTC. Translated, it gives CASRAGSDTYNEQYF.

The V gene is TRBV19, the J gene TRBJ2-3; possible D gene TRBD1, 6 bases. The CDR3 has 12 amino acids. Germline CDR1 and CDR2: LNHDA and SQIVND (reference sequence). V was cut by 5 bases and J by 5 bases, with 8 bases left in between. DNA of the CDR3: TGTGCCAGTAGTCCGACAGGAGATACGCAGTATTTT. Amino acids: CASSPTGDTQYF.

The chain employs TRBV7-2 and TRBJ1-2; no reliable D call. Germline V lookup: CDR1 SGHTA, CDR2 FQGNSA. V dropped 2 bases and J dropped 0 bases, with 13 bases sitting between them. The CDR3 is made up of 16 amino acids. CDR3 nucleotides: TGTGCCAGCAGCTTAAAAGGACGACCTACTAACTATGGCTACACCTTC. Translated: CASSLKGRPTNYGYTF.

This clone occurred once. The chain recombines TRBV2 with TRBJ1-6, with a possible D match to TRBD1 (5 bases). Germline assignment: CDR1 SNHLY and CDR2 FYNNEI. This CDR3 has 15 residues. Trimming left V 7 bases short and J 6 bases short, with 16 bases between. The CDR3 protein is CASKYRDGINSPLHF. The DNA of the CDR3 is TGTGCCAGCAAATACCGGGACGGAATTAATTCACCCCTCCACTTT.

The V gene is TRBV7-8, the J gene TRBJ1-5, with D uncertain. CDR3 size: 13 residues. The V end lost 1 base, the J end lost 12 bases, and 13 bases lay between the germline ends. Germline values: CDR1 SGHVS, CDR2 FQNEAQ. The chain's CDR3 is CASSLVGEYRQHF. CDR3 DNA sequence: TGTGCCAGCAGCTTAGTTGGCGAATATCGCCAGCATTTT.

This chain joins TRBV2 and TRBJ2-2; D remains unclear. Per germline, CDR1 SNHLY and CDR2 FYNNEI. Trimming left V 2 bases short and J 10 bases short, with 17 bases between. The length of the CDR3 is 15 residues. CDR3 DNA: TGTGCCAGCAGTGAAAAGTTGGCAGCCCTTGCGGAGCTGTTTTTT. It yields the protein CASSEKLAALAELFF.

Written as DNA, the CDR3 is TGTGCCAGCAGCCAAGATTTAACGGGATCTGGAAACACCATATATTTT. Its translation: CASSQDLTGSGNTIYF. This chain connects TRBV4-2 to TRBJ1-3; no clear D. Deletions cut 0 bases from V and 1 base from J, with 10 bases between. Germline V lookup: CDR1 LGHNA, CDR2 YNFKEQ. The CDR3 has 16 residues.

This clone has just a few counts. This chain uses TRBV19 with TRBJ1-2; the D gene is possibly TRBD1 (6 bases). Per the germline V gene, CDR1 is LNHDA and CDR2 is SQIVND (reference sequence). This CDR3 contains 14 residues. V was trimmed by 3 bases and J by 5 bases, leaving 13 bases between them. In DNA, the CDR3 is TGTGCCAGTAGTATCTCAGGCCAGGGGTATGGCTACACCTTC. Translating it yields CASSISGQGYGYTF. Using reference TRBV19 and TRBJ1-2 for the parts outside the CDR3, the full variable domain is DGGITQSPKYLFRKEGQNVTLSCEQNLNHDAMYWYRQDPGQGLRLIYYSQIVNDFQKGDIAEGYSVSREKKESFPLTVTSAQKNPTAFYLCASSISGQGYGYTFGSGTRLTVV.

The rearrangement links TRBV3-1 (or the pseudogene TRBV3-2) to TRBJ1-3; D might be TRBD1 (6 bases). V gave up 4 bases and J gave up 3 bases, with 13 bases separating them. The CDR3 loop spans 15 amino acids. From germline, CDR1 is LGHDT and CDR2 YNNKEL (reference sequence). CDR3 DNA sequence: TGTGCCAGCAGCCCCTTGACAGGTGTTGGAAACACCATATATTTT. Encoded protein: CASSPLTGVGNTIYF.

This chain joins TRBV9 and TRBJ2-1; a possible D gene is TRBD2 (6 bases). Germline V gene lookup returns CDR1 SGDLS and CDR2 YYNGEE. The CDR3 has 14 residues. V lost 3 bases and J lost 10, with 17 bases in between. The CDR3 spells CASSADVPGLEQFF. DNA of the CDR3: TGTGCCAGCAGCGCAGATGTGCCGGGACTCGAGCAGTTCTTC.

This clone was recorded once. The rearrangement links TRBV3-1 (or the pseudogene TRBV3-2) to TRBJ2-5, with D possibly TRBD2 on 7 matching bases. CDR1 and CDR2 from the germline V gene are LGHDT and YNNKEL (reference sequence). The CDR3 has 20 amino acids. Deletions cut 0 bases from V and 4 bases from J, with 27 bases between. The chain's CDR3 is CASSQDHSAGASQKGETQYF. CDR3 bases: TGTGCCAGCAGCCAAGACCACAGCGCGGGGGCTTCTCAAAAAGGAGAGACCCAGTACTTC.